The rows below give T cell receptor beta chains drawn from one sample of a study of blood T cell repertoires in COVID-19. Assay used: immunoSEQ multiplex PCR; TCRdb lists only in-frame clones, some missing. The repertoire holds about 140,000 clones, with 65% to 85% as singletons. The sequenced sample consisted of peripheral blood. Receptors originate from a woman in her sixties or seventies with acute or convalescent COVID-19. The CDR3 runs from the conserved cysteine through the conserved F or W. A D gene is named only where the DNA matches it firmly. The size entry is marked missing in some rows and otherwise reads once, few, many or a size class.

D gene	clone size	V gene	J gene	CDR3 protein	CDR3 DNA
-	-	TRBV20-1	TRBJ2-5	CSADRQETQYF	TGCAGTGCTGACAGACAAGAGACCCAGTACTTC
-	-	TRBV4-1	TRBJ1-4	CASSQVNSLLTEKLFF	TGCGCCAGCAGCCAAGTGAACAGCCTTTTAACTGAAAAACTGTTTTTT
-	-	TRBV9	TRBJ2-3	CASSVEAASVTQYF	TGTGCCAGCAGCGTCGAGGCCGCGTCGGTTACGCAGTATTTT
TRBD2	-	TRBV14	TRBJ2-1	CASSQRSLSQRGSYNEQFF	TGTGCCAGCAGCCAACGTAGTCTAAGTCAGCGGGGATCCTACAATGAGCAGTTCTTC
-	-	TRBV21-1	TRBJ2-3	CASSRIGLTEHPTDTQYF	TGTGCCAGCAGCAGGATCGGTTTGACTGAACATCCCACAGATACGCAGTATTTT
TRBD2	-	TRBV9	TRBJ2-7	CASSVGGRAPYEQYF	TGTGCCAGCAGCGTAGGAGGGAGGGCCCCCTACGAGCAGTACTTC
TRBD2	-	TRBV7-2	TRBJ2-1	CASRLQVTSRQFF	TGTGCCAGCAGACTACAGGTGACTAGCAGGCAGTTCTTC
-	once	TRBV18	TRBJ1-2	CASSQLGAALDFTF	TGTGCCAGCTCACAACTGGGAGCAGCGCTCGACTTCACCTTC
TRBD1	-	TRBV6-5	TRBJ1-2	CASNDRDGYTF	TGTGCCAGCAACGACAGGGACGGCTACACCTTC
-	-	TRBV6-6	TRBJ1-1	CASSSPRLTSNTEAFF	TGTGCCAGCAGTTCCCCCCGACTCACCTCGAACACTGAAGCTTTCTTT
-	-	TRBV6-5	TRBJ2-1	CASSYGGVYNEQFF	TGTGCCAGCAGTTACGGCGGGGTCTACAATGAGCAGTTCTTC
TRBD2	-	TRBV29-1	TRBJ2-3	CSVGLSSGRTQYF	TGCAGCGTTGGTTTGTCTAGCGGGAGGACGCAGTATTTT
TRBD1	-	TRBV12-3/TRBV12-4	TRBJ1-5	CASNDRGGPQHF	TGTGCCAGCAATGACAGGGGTGGGCCCCAGCATTTT
-	-	TRBV27	TRBJ2-3	CASSPNTDTQYF	TGTGCCAGCAGTCCAAACACAGATACGCAGTATTTT
-	-	TRBV11-3	TRBJ2-3	CASSLGGGVADTQYF	TGTGCCAGCAGCTTGGGGGGAGGTGTGGCAGATACGCAGTATTTT
-	-	TRBV6-2/TRBV6-3	TRBJ1-1	CASSSGQRMNTEAFF	TGTGCCAGCAGTTCCGGACAGAGAATGAACACTGAAGCTTTCTTT
TRBD2	-	TRBV18	TRBJ2-1	CASSPGWTSGNNEQFF	TGTGCCAGCTCACCCGGGTGGACTAGCGGAAACAATGAGCAGTTCTTC
-	few	TRBV11-3	TRBJ1-4	CASSPPTGNEKLFF	TGTGCCAGCAGCCCGCCTACAGGGAATGAAAAACTGTTTTTT
TRBD1	-	TRBV19	TRBJ2-7	CASSSKQGYEQYF	TGTGCCAGTAGTTCCAAACAGGGGTACGAGCAGTACTTC
-	-	TRBV11-3	TRBJ2-3	CASSPRVAPDTQYF	TGTGCCAGCAGCCCACGGGTCGCCCCAGATACGCAGTATTTT
-	-	TRBV6-5	TRBJ1-2	CASSTAGSYGYTF	TGTGCCAGCAGTACAGCGGGGAGCTATGGCTACACCTTC
-	few	TRBV30	TRBJ1-2	CAWIAGTYGYGYTF	TGTGCCTGGATAGCTGGCACCTATGGCTATGGCTACACCTTC
-	-	TRBV6-2/TRBV6-3	TRBJ2-7	CASSYSSRQYF	TGTGCCAGCAGTTACTCGTCCAGGCAGTACTTC
-	-	TRBV6-5	TRBJ2-2	CASSYGATGELFF	TGTGCCAGCAGTTACGGGGCCACCGGGGAGCTGTTTTTT
TRBD1	-	TRBV30	TRBJ2-6	CAWGGKGAAGANVLTF	TGTGCCTGGGGTGGGAAGGGGGCGGCTGGGGCCAACGTCCTGACTTTC
TRBD2	-	TRBV18	TRBJ2-7	CASSPPSGGSYEQYF	TGTGCCAGCTCACCACCTAGCGGGGGCTCCTACGAGCAGTACTTC
TRBD2	-	TRBV11-2	TRBJ2-7	CASSWGLAGSYEQYF	TGTGCCAGCAGCTGGGGACTAGCGGGTTCGTACGAGCAGTACTTC
TRBD2	-	TRBV30	TRBJ2-1	CAWSVGLAGVNEQFF	TGTGCCTGGAGTGTGGGACTAGCGGGAGTTAATGAGCAGTTCTTC
TRBD1	-	TRBV7-7	TRBJ2-1	CASSLLSTAGGGLLIF	TGTGCCAGCAGCTTATTGTCCACGGCAGGGGGTGGTCTCCTGATCTTC
TRBD2	once	TRBV5-1	TRBJ2-6	CASSGGVFSGANVLTF	TGCGCCAGCAGCGGGGGGGTCTTCTCTGGGGCCAACGTCCTGACTTTC
TRBD1	once	TRBV28	TRBJ1-2	CASSFSDREHYGYTF	TGTGCCAGCAGTTTTTCCGACAGGGAGCACTATGGCTACACCTTC
-	few	TRBV29-1	TRBJ1-5	CSVEDPGPSRTQHF	TGCAGCGTTGAAGATCCGGGTCCTAGTAGGACCCAGCATTTT
-	once	TRBV7-9	TRBJ2-5	CASSSGETQYF	TGTGCCAGCAGTTCGGGGGAGACCCAGTACTTC
TRBD1	-	TRBV7-9	TRBJ1-1	CASEAGGTEAFF	TGTGCCAGCGAGGCAGGGGGTACTGAAGCTTTCTTT
-	few	TRBV11-2	TRBJ2-7	CASSFFVVPSGFTYEQYF	TGTGCCAGCAGCTTTTTTGTCGTGCCTAGTGGGTTCACCTACGAGCAGTACTTC
-	few	TRBV6-1	TRBJ1-2	CASSESSDYGYTF	TGTGCCAGCAGTGAAAGCTCGGACTATGGCTACACCTTC
TRBD1	-	TRBV9	TRBJ1-1	CASSATGGTEAFF	TGTGCCAGCAGCGCGACAGGGGGGACCGAAGCTTTCTTT
-	-	TRBV4-3	TRBJ2-3	CASSQSLATDTQYF	TGCGCCAGCAGCCAAAGTTTAGCCACAGATACGCAGTATTTT
-	-	TRBV6-5	TRBJ2-2	CASLVSQNTGELFF	TGTGCCAGTCTGGTTTCACAGAACACCGGGGAGCTGTTTTTT
-	-	TRBV7-3	TRBJ1-6	CASSFSVNSPLHF	TGTGCCAGCAGCTTCTCGGTAAATTCACCCCTCCACTTT
-	-	TRBV18	TRBJ2-7	CASSLSGTHLESHF	TGTGCCAGCTCACTCTCAGGGACACATCTCGAGAGTCACTTC
TRBD2	-	TRBV7-2	TRBJ2-1	CASRGGLAGNEQFF	TGTGCCAGCAGGGGGGGACTAGCTGGGAATGAGCAGTTCTTC
TRBD1	-	TRBV19	TRBJ1-4	CASSRGQNEKLFF	TGTGCCAGTAGTAGGGGACAGAATGAAAAACTGTTTTTT
TRBD2	few	TRBV5-1	TRBJ2-3	CASSISGSGTDTQYF	TGCGCCAGCTCTATTAGCGGGAGCGGGACAGATACGCAGTATTTT
-	-	TRBV11-3	TRBJ2-7	CASSSPASGPGSSYEQYF	TGTGCCAGCAGTTCCCCGGCGAGCGGGCCCGGAAGCTCCTACGAGCAGTACTTC
-	-	TRBV7-3	TRBJ2-2	CASSAGSHTGELFF	TGTGCCAGCAGCGCGGGGTCCCACACCGGGGAGCTGTTTTTT
TRBD1	-	TRBV12-5	TRBJ2-7	CASGLPPGQGHSYEQYF	TGTGCTAGTGGTTTGCCCCCGGGACAGGGACACTCCTACGAGCAGTACTTC
-	-	TRBV5-1	TRBJ1-2	CASSLEAGGFGYGYTF	TGCGCCAGCAGCTTGGAGGCAGGCGGGTTCGGCTATGGCTACACCTTC
TRBD2	-	TRBV15	TRBJ2-2	CATSRDRMIAGANTGELFF	TGTGCCACCAGCAGAGATCGGATGATAGCGGGGGCGAACACCGGGGAGCTGTTTTTT
-	-	TRBV12-3/TRBV12-4	TRBJ2-7	CASGSGYEQYF	TGTGCCAGCGGTTCGGGCTACGAGCAGTACTTC
TRBD1	-	TRBV19	TRBJ1-3	CASSRTGGFGNTIYF	TGTGCCAGTAGTAGGACAGGGGGCTTCGGAAACACCATATATTTT
TRBD1	-	TRBV11-2	TRBJ1-2	CASSPITRDRGPGGYTF	TGTGCCAGCAGCCCAATCACCCGGGACAGGGGGCCGGGTGGCTACACCTTC
TRBD1	-	TRBV5-6	TRBJ2-5	CASSGSQTGGETQYF	TGTGCCAGCAGCGGATCCCAGACAGGGGGAGAGACCCAGTACTTC
-	-	TRBV3-1/TRBV3-2	TRBJ1-5	CASSQDAGMGNQPQHF	TGTGCCAGCAGCCAAGATGCGGGTATGGGCAATCAGCCCCAGCATTTT
-	-	TRBV28	TRBJ1-1	CASSLGGGARDTEAFF	TGTGCCAGCAGTTTGGGAGGGGGGGCGCGTGACACTGAAGCTTTCTTT
TRBD2	-	TRBV4-1	TRBJ2-1	CASSQDSGLAGDNEQFF	TGCGCCAGCAGCCAAGATTCGGGACTAGCGGGAGACAATGAGCAGTTCTTC
TRBD1	-	TRBV3-1/TRBV3-2	TRBJ1-1	CASSRTGISTEAFF	TGTGCCAGCAGTCGGACAGGAATTAGCACTGAAGCTTTCTTT
-	few	TRBV20-1	TRBJ1-2	CSASRGGGAFFSNYGYTF	TGCAGTGCTAGTAGAGGCGGGGGCGCCTTTTTTTCTAACTATGGCTACACCTTC
-	-	TRBV6-2/TRBV6-3	TRBJ1-2	CASSYPPGDYGYTF	TGTGCCAGCAGTTACCCTCCAGGCGACTATGGCTACACCTTC
TRBD2	-	TRBV14	TRBJ2-1	CARGRGRFSYNEQFF	TGTGCCCGTGGGAGGGGCCGTTTTTCCTACAATGAGCAGTTCTTC